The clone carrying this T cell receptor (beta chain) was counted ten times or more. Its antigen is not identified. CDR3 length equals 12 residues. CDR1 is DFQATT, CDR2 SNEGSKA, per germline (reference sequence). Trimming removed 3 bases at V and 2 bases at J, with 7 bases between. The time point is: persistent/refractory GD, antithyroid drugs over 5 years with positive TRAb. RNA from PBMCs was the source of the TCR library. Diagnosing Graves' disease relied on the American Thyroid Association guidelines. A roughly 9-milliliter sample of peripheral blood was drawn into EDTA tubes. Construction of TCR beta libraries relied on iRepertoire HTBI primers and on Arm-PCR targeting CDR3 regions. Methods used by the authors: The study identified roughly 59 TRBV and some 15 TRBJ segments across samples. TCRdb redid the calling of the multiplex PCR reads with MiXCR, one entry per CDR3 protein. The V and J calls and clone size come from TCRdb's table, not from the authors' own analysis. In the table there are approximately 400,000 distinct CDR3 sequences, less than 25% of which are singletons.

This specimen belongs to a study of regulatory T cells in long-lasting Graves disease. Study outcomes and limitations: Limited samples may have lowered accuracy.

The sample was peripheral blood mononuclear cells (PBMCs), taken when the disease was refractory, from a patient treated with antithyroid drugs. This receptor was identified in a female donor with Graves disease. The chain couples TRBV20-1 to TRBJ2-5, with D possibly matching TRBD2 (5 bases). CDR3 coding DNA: TGCAGTGCTAGCTGGGAGCAAGAGACCCAGTACTTC. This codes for CSASWEQETQYF.